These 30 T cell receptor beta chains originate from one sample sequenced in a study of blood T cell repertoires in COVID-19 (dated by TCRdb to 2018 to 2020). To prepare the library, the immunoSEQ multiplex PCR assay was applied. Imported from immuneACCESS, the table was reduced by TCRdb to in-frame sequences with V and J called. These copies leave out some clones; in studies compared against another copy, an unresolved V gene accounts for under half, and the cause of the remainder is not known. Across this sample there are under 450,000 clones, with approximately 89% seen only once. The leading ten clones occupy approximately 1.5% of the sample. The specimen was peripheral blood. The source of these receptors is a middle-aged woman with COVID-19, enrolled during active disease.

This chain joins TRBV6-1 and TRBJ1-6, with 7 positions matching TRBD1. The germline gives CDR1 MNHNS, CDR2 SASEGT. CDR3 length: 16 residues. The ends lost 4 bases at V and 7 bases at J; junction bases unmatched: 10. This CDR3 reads CASSGLGGRPNSPLHF. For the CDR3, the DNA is TGTGCCAGCAGTGGCCTAGGGGGCAGGCCCAATTCACCCCTCCACTTT.

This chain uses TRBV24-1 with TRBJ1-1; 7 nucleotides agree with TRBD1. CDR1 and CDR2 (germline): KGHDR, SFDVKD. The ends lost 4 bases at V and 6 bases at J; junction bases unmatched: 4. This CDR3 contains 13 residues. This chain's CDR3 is CATSDGGTAEAFF. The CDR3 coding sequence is TGTGCCACCAGTGACGGAGGGACAGCTGAAGCTTTCTTT.

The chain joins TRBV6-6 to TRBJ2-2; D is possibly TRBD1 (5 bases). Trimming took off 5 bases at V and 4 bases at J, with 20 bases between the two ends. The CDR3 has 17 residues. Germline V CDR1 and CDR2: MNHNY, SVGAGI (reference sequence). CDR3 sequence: CASSHRRSRGSTGELFF. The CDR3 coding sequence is TGTGCCAGCAGTCACCGTCGAAGTAGGGGATCCACCGGGGAGCTGTTTTTT.

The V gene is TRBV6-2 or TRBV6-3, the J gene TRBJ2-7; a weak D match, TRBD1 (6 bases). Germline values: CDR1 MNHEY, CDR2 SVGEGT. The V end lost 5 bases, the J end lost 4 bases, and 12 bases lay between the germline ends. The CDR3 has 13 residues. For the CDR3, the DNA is TGTGCCAGCAGTATCGGACAGCAATACGAGCAGTACTTC. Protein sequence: CASSIGQQYEQYF.

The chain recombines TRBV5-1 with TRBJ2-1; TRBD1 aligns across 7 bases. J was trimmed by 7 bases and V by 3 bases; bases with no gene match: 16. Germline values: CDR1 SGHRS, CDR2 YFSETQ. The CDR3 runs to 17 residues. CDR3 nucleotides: TGCGCCAGCAGCTGGTTCTCTCCGGGCCAGGGGGTGAATGAGCAGTTCTTC. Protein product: CASSWFSPGQGVNEQFF.

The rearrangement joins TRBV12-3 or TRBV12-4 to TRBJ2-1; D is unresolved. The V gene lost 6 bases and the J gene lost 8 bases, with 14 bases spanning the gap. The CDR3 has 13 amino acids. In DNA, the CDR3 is TGTGCCAGCAGCCCCCTAAACCTGGATGAGCAGTTCTTC. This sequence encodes CASSPLNLDEQFF.

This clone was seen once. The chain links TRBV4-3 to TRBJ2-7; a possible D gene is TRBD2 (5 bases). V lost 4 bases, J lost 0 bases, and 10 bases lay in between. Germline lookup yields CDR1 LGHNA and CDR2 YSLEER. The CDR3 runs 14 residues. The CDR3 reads CASSRQDSSYEQYF. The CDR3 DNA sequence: TGCGCCAGCAGCCGCCAGGACTCCTCCTACGAGCAGTACTTC.

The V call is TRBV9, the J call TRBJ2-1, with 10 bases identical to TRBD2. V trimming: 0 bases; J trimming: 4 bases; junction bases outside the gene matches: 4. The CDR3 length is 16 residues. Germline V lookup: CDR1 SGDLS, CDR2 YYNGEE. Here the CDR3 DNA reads TGTGCCAGCAGCGTAGCGGGGACTAGCGTATACAATGAGCAGTTCTTC. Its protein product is CASSVAGTSVYNEQFF.

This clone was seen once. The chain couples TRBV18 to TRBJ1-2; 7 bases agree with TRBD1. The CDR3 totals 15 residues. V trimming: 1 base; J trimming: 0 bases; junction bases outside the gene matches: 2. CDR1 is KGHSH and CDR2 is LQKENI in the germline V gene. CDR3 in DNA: TGTGCCAGCTCACCACTGGACAGGACTAACTATGGCTACACCTTC. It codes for CASSPLDRTNYGYTF.

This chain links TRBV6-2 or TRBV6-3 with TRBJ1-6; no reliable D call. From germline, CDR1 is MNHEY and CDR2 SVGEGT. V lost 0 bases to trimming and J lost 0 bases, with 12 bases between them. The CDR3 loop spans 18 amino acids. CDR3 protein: CASSYSPGSSSYNSPLHF. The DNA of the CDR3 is TGTGCCAGCAGTTACTCGCCAGGATCCAGCTCCTATAATTCACCCCTCCACTTT.

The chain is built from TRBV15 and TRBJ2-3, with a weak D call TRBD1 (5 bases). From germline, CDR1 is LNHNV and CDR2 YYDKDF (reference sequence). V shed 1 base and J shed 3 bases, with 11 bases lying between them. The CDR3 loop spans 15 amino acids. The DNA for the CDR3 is TGTGCCACCAGCAGAGGAGGCAGGGAAACAGATACGCAGTATTTT. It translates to CATSRGGRETDTQYF. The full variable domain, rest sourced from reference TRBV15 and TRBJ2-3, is DAMVIQNPRYQVTQFGKPVTLSCSQTLNHNVMYWYQQKSSQAPKLLFHYYDKDFNNEADTPDNFQSRRPNTSFCFLDIRSPGLGDTAMYLCATSRGGRETDTQYFGPGTRLTVL.

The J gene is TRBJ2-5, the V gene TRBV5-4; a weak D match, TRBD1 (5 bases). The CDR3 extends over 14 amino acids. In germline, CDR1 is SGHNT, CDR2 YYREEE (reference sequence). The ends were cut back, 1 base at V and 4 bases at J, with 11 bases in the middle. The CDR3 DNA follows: TGTGCCAGCAGCTTGCCTCCTCAGGGAGAGACCCAGTACTTC. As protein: CASSLPPQGETQYF.

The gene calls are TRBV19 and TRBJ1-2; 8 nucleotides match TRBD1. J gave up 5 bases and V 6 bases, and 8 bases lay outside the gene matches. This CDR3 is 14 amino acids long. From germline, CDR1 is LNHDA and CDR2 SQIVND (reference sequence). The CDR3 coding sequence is TGTGCCAGTAGCCCGGACAGGGCGCCTTATGGCTACACCTTC. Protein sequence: CASSPDRAPYGYTF. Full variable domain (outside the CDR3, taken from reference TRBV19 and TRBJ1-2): DGGITQSPKYLFRKEGQNVTLSCEQNLNHDAMYWYRQDPGQGLRLIYYSQIVNDFQKGDIAEGYSVSREKKESFPLTVTSAQKNPTAFYLCASSPDRAPYGYTFGSGTRLTVV.

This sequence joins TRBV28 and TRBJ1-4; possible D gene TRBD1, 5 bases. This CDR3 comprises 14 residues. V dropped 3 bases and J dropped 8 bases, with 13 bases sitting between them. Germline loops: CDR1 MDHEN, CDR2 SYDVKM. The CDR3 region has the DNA TGTGCCAGCAGTTTTGGTACAGGAGCCGAAAAACTGTTTTTT. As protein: CASSFGTGAEKLFF. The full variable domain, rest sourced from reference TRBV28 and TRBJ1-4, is DVKVTQSSRYLVKRTGEKVFLECVQDMDHENMFWYRQDPGLGLRLIYFSYDVKMKEKGDIPEGYSVSREKKERFSLILESASTNQTSMYLCASSFGTGAEKLFFGSGTQLSVL.

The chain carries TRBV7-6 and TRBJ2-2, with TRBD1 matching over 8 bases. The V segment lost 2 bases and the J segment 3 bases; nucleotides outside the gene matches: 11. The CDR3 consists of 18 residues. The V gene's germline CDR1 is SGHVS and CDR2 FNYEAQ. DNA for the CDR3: TGTGCCAGCAGCTTAAGGGCCGGACAGGGAGGTTACACCGGGGAGCTGTTTTTT. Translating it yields CASSLRAGQGGYTGELFF.

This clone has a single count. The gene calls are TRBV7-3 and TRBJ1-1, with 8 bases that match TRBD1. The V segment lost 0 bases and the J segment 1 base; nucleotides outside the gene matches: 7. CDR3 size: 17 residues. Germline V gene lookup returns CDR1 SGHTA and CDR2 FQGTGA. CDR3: CASSLTKTGGTNTEAFF. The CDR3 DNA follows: TGTGCCAGCAGCTTAACGAAAACAGGGGGTACGAACACTGAAGCTTTCTTT.

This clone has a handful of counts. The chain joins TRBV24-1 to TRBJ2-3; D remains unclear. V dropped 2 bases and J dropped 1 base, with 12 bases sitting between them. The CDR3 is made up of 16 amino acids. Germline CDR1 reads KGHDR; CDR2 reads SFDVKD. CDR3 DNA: TGTGCCACCAGTGATTCAAGACGGGTGGGCACAGATACGCAGTATTTT. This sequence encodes CATSDSRRVGTDTQYF.

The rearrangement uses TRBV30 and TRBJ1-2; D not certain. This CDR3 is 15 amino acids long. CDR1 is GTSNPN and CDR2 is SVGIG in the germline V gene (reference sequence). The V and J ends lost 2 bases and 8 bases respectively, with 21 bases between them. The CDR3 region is CAWSMGGPRDSGYTF. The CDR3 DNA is TGTGCCTGGAGTATGGGTGGGCCTCGGGATTCGGGCTACACCTTC.

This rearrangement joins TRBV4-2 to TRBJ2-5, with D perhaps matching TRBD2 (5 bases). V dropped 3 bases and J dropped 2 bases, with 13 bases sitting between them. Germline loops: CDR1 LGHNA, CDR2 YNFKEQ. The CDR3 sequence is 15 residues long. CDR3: CASSHRGLVQETQYF. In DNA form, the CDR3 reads TGTGCCAGCAGCCACCGAGGGCTGGTACAAGAGACCCAGTACTTC.

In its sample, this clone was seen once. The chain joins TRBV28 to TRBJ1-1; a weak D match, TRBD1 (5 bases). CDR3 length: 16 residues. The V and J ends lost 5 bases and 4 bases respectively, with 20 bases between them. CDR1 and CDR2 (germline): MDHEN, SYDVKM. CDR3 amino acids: CASSPHLGVPSTEAFF. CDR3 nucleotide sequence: TGTGCCAGCAGTCCCCATCTAGGGGTCCCGAGCACTGAAGCTTTCTTT. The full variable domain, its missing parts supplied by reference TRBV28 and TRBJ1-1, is DVKVTQSSRYLVKRTGEKVFLECVQDMDHENMFWYRQDPGLGLRLIYFSYDVKMKEKGDIPEGYSVSREKKERFSLILESASTNQTSMYLCASSPHLGVPSTEAFFGQGTRLTVV.

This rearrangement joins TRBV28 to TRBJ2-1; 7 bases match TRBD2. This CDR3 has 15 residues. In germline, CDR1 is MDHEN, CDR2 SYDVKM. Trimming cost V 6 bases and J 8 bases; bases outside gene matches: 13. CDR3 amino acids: CASSLTSPPSDEQFF. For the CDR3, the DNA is TGTGCCAGCAGCCTGACTAGCCCGCCTTCCGATGAGCAGTTCTTC.

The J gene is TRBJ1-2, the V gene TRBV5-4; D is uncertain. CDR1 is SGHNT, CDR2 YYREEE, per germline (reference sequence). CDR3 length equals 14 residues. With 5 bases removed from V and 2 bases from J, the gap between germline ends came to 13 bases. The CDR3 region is CASSSVSENYGYTF. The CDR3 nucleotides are TGTGCCAGCAGTTCAGTCTCGGAGAACTATGGCTACACCTTC.

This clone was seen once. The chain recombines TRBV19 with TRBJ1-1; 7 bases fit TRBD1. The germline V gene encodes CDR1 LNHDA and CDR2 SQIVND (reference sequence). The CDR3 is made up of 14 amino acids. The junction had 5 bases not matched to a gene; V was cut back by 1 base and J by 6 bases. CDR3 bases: TGTGCCAGTAGTATAGGTGGGCAGGGGGCTGAAGCTTTCTTT. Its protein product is CASSIGGQGAEAFF.

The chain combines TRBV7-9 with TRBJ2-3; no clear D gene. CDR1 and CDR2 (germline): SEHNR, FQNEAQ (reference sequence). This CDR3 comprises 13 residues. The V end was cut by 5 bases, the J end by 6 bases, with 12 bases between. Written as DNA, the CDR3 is TGTGCCAGCAGCCCTGATCCGGAGGATACGCAGTATTTT. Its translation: CASSPDPEDTQYF.

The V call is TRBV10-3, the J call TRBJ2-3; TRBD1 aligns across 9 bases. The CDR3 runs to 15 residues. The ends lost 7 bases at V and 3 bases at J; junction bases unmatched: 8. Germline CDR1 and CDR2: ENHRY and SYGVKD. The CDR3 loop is CAITQPGQGTDTQYF. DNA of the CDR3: TGTGCCATCACCCAGCCGGGACAGGGAACAGATACGCAGTATTTT.

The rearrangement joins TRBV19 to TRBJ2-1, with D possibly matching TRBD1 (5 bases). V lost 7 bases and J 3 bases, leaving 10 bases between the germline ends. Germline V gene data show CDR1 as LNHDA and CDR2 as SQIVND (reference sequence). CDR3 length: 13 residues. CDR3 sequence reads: CASTPDSYNEQFF. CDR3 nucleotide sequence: TGTGCCAGTACTCCTGACAGCTACAATGAGCAGTTCTTC.

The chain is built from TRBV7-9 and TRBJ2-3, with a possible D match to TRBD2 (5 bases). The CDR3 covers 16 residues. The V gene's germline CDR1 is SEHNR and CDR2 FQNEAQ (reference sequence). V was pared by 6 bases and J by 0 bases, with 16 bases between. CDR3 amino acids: CASRQTVAYSTDTQYF. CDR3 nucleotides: TGTGCCAGCAGGCAAACCGTAGCGTATAGCACAGATACGCAGTATTTT.

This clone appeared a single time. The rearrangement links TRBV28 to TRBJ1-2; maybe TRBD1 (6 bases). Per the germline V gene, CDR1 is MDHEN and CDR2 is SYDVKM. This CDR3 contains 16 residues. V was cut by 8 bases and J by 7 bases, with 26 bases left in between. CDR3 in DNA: TGTGCCAGCGGTCTCTTTTACAGGGCAAACGAAGGTGGCTACACCTTC. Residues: CASGLFYRANEGGYTF.

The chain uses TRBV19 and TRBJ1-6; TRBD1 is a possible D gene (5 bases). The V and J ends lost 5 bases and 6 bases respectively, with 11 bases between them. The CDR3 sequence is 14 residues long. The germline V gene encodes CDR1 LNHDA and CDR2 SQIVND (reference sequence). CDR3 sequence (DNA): TGTGCCAGTAGTCCTGGGGCTTTTAATTCACCCCTCCACTTT. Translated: CASSPGAFNSPLHF.

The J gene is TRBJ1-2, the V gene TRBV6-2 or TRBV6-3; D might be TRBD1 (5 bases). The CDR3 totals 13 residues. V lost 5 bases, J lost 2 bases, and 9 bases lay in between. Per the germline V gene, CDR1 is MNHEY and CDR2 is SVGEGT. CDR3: CASSLTVNYGYTF. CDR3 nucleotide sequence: TGTGCCAGCAGTCTGACAGTCAACTATGGCTACACCTTC.